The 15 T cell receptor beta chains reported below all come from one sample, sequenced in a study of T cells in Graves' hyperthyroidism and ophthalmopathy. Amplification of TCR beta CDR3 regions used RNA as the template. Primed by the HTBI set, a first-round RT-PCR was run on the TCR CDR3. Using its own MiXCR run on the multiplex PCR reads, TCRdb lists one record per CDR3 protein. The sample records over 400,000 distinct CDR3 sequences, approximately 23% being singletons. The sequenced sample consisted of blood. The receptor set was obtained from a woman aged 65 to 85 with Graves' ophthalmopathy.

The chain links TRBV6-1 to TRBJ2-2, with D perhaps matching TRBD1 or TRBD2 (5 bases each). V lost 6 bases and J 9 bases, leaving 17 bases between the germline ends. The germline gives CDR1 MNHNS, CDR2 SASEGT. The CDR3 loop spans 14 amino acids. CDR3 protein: CASSPWGPDRELFF. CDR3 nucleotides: TGTGCCAGCAGCCCTTGGGGACCGGACCGGGAGCTGTTTTTT.

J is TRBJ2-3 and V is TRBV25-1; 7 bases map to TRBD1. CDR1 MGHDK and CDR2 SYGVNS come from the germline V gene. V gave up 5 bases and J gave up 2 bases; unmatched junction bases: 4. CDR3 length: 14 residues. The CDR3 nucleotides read TGTGCCAGCAGTATCGGGACAGACACAGATACGCAGTATTTT. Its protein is CASSIGTDTDTQYF.

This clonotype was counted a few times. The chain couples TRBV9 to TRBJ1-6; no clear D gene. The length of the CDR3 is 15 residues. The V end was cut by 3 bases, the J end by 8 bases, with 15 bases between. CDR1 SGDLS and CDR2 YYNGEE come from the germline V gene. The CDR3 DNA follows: TGTGCCAGCAGCGCCTTGGGTAACAGTCATTCACCCCTCCACTTT. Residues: CASSALGNSHSPLHF.

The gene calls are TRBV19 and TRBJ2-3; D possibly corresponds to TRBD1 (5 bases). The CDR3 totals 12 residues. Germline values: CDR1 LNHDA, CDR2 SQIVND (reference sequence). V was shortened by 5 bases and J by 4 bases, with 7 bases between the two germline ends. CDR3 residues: CASSWTSDTQYF. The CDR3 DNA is TGTGCCAGTAGTTGGACATCAGATACGCAGTATTTT.

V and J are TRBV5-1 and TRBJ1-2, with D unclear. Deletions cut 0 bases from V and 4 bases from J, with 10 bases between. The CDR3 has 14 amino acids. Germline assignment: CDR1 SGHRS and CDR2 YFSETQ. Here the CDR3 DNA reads TGCGCCAGCAGCTTGGGGGATTCCCTCTATGGCTACACCTTC. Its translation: CASSLGDSLYGYTF. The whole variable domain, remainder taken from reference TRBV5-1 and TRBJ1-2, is KAGVTQTPRYLIKTRGQQVTLSCSPISGHRSVSWYQQTPGQGLQFLFEYFSETQRNKGNFPGRFSGRQFSNSRSEMNVSTLELGDSALYLCASSLGDSLYGYTFGSGTRLTVV.

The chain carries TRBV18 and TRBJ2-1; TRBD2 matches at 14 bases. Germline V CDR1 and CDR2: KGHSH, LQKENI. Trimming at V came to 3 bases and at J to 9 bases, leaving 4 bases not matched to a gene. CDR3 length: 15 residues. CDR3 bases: TGTGCCAGCTCACCGGGACTAGCGGGAGATGGTGAGCAGTTCTTC. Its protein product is CASSPGLAGDGEQFF.

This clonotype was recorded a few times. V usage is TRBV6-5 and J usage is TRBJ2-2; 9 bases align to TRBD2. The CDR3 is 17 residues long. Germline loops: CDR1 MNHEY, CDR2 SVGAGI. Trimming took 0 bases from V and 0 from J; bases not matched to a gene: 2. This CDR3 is CASSYSGGRANTGELFF. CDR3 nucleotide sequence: TGTGCCAGCAGTTACTCCGGCGGGAGGGCGAACACCGGGGAGCTGTTTTTT.

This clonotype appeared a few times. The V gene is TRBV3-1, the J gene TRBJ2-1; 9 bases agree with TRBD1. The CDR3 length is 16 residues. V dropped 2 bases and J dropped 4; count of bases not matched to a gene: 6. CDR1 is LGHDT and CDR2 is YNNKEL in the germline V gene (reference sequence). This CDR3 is CASSQIRGQGYNEQFF. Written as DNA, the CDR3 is TGTGCCAGCAGCCAAATACGAGGACAGGGGTACAATGAGCAGTTCTTC.

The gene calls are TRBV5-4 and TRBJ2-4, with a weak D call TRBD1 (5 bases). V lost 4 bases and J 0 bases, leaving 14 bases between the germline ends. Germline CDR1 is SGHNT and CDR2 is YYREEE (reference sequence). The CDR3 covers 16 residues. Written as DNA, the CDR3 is TGTGCCAGCAGCAGAACCACAGGATTAGCCAAAAACATTCAGTACTTC. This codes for CASSRTTGLAKNIQYF.

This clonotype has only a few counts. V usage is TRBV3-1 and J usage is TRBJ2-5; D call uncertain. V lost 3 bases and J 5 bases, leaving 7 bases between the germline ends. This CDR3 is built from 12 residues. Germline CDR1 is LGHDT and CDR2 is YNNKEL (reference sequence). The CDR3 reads CASSHSRETQYF. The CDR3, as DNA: TGTGCCAGCAGCCATTCGAGGGAGACCCAGTACTTC.

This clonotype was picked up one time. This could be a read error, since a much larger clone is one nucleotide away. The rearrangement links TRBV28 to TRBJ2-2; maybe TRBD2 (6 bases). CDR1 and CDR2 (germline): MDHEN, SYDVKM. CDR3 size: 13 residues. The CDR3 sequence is CASSYRGTGGLFF. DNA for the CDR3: TGTGCCAGCAGTTACCGGGGAACCGGGGGGCTGTTTTTT.

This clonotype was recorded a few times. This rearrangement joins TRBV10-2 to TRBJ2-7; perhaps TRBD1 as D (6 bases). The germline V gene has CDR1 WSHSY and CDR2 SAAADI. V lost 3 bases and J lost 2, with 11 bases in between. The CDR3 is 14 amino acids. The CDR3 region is CASSESGQTYEQYF. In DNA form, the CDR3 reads TGCGCCAGCAGTGAATCCGGACAGACCTACGAGCAGTACTTC.

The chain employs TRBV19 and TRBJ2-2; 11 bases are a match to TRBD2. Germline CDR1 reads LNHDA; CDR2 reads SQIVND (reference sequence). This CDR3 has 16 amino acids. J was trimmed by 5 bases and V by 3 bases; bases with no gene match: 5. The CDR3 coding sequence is TGTGCCAGTAGTATGAAACTAGCGGGAGCAACCGGGGAGCTGTTTTTT. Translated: CASSMKLAGATGELFF.

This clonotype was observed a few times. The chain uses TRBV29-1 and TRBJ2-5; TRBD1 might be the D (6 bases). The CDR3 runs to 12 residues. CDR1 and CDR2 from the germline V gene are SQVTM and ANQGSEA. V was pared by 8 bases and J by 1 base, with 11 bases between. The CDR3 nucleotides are TGCAGCATGGCGGACAGCCAAGAGACCCAGTACTTC. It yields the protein CSMADSQETQYF.

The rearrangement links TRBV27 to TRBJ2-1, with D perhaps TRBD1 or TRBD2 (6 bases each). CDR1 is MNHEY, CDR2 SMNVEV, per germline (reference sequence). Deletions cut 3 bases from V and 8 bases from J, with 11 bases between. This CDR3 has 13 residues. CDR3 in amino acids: CASSFFGGDEQFF. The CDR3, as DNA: TGTGCCAGCAGTTTCTTCGGGGGCGATGAGCAGTTCTTC.